The 22 T cell receptor beta chains below all came from one sample that was sequenced in a study of blood T cells in healthy people across ages. For the second PCR, which ran for roughly 6 to 12 cycles, a sample-barcoded 5' primer and a J-beta primer mix were used. TCRdb passed the 5' RACE reads through MiXCR, listing each CDR3 protein once. The sample comprises roughly 800,000 distinct CDR3 sequences, nearly 60% of which are singletons, and approximately 20% rests with the top ten. The sample comprised blood. These receptors came from a man younger than 45 in good health.

This sequence joins TRBV30 and TRBJ2-4; 9 bases are a match to TRBD2. The J call is uncertain, as TRBJ2-7 better fits the DNA end. The germline gives CDR1 GTSNPN, CDR2 SVGIG (reference sequence). CDR3 length equals 14 residues. Here the CDR3 DNA reads TGTGCCTGGACCCCGGGACTAGCAGATAACGAGCAGTACTTC. Its protein product is CAWTPGLADNEQYF.

This clonotype appeared a few times. The V and J genes are TRBV29-1 and TRBJ2-3; the D gene is possibly TRBD2 (6 bases). V was cut by 2 bases and J by 3 bases, with 12 bases left in between. This CDR3 contains 14 residues. Germline values: CDR1 SQVTM, CDR2 ANQGSEA. The CDR3 DNA follows: TGCAGCGTTGAATCCGGGAGAGCTACAGATACGCAGTATTTT. Its protein product is CSVESGRATDTQYF.

The genes are TRBV25-1 and TRBJ2-1, with 7 bases identical to TRBD2. CDR1 and CDR2 (germline): MGHDK, SYGVNS. CDR3 length: 17 amino acids. Trimming removed 4 bases from V and 7 bases from J; junction bases left unmatched: 16. The CDR3 loop is CASSATLLAAVENEQFF. The CDR3 coding sequence is TGTGCCAGCAGTGCCACCCTTCTAGCGGCAGTCGAGAATGAGCAGTTCTTC.

This chain links TRBV7-2 with TRBJ1-2; 8 nucleotides line up with TRBD1. V dropped 5 bases and J dropped 4; count of bases not matched to a gene: 9. Germline lookup yields CDR1 SGHTA and CDR2 FQGNSA. The CDR3 is 15 residues long. The CDR3 loop is CASSPPDRGTYGYTF. The CDR3, as DNA: TGTGCCAGCAGCCCCCCCGACAGGGGAACCTATGGCTACACCTTC.

The V and J genes are TRBV21-1 and TRBJ2-7. TRBV21-1 is a known pseudogene. The length of the CDR3 is 14 residues. The CDR3 region is CASSKESASYEQYF. CDR3 DNA sequence: TGTGCCAGCAGCAAAGAATCAGCCTCCTACGAGCAGTACTTC.

Note on this clonotype: A junction end diverges from the germline sequence, so it may reflect a read error. J is TRBJ2-6 and V is TRBV29-1; D may be TRBD1 (5 bases). This CDR3 spans 15 amino acids. CDR1 is SQVTM and CDR2 is ANQGSEA in the germline V gene. In DNA form, the CDR3 reads TGCAGCGTTGGGCACAGAAATACTGGGGCCAACGTCCGGACTTTC. Translated, it gives CSVGHRNTGANVRTF.

The sample holds a few counts of this clonotype. V is TRBV11-2 and J is TRBJ2-3; 8 bases are shared with TRBD1. Germline V gene lookup returns CDR1 SGHAT and CDR2 FQNNGV. CDR3 length equals 12 residues. Germline trimming cut 8 bases from V and 3 bases from J; bases unmatched to any gene: 1. CDR3 amino acids: CASDRGTDTQYF. DNA of the CDR3: TGTGCCAGCGACAGGGGAACAGATACGCAGTATTTT.

About this clonotype: A read error may account for a junction end that differs from germline. V is TRBV9 and J is TRBJ2-7; D is unresolved. The J call may be incorrect, as the DNA end agrees better with TRBJ2-5. The CDR3 has 12 residues. Germline V CDR1 and CDR2: SGDLS, YYNGEE. CDR3 coding DNA: TGTGCCAGCAGCGTAGCCCAAGGGACCCAGTACTTC. This codes for CASSVAQGTQYF.

The J gene is TRBJ2-4, the V gene TRBV4-1; D uncertain. Trimming removed 4 bases at V and 8 bases at J, with 9 bases between. Per germline, CDR1 MGHRA and CDR2 YSYEKL. The length of the CDR3 is 12 residues. The CDR3 coding sequence is TGCGCCAGCAGCCGAACGACGGACATTCAGTACTTC. It is translated as CASSRTTDIQYF.

This chain joins TRBV28 and TRBJ2-4, with 10 bases matching TRBD1. The DNA end is a closer match to TRBJ2-7, so the J assignment may be wrong. Germline CDR1 reads MDHEN; CDR2 reads SYDVKM. The CDR3 runs 15 residues. The DNA of the CDR3 is TGTGCCAGCAGCCCATCCGGGACAGGGGTTAACGAGCAGTACTTC. It specifies CASSPSGTGVNEQYF.

This chain uses TRBV18 with TRBJ2-5; possibly TRBD1 for D (5 bases). This CDR3 is built from 13 residues. CDR1 and CDR2 from the germline V gene are KGHSH and LQKENI. The V end was cut by 4 bases, the J end by 3 bases, with 9 bases between. DNA for the CDR3: TGTGCCAGCTCACAGAGCAGGGAAGAGACCCAGTACTTC. This codes for CASSQSREETQYF. The full variable domain, with the rest looked up from reference TRBV18 and TRBJ2-5, is NAGVMQNPRHLVRRRGQEARLRCSPMKGHSHVYWYRQLPEEGLKFMVYLQKENIIDESGMPKERFSAEFPKEGPSILRIQQVVRGDSAAYFCASSQSREETQYFGPGTRLLVL.

This rearrangement joins TRBV7-9 to TRBJ2-6; a weak D match, TRBD1 (5 bases). Germline V CDR1 and CDR2: SEHNR, FQNEAQ (reference sequence). CDR3 length equals 16 residues. V was clipped by 3 bases and J by 1 base, with 10 bases between them. CDR3 DNA: TGTGCCAGCAGCTTTGTACAGGCTTCTGGGGCCAACGTCCTGACTTTC. Its translation: CASSFVQASGANVLTF.

This chain joins TRBV10-3 and TRBJ2-2, with D possibly matching TRBD1 (6 bases). Looked up from germline, CDR1 is ENHRY and CDR2 is SYGVKD. V lost 10 bases, J lost 4 bases, and 16 bases lay in between. This CDR3 has 14 amino acids. The CDR3 spells CATRIQGTTGELFF. The CDR3 DNA reads TGTGCCACCAGGATTCAGGGGACCACCGGGGAGCTGTTTTTT.

This clonotype was counted only a few times. The junction does not match germline at one end; this may be a read error. V is TRBV7-2 and J is TRBJ2-4; weak D call: TRBD2 (6 bases). The end of the DNA aligns better with TRBJ2-7, so the J call may be wrong. CDR1 and CDR2 (germline): SGHTA, FQGNSA. The length of the CDR3 is 15 residues. For the CDR3, the DNA is TGTGCCAGTAGCTTAGGAAGGGAGGTGGTATACGAGCAGTACTTC. It codes for CASSLGREVVYEQYF.

This chain uses TRBV6-5 with TRBJ1-2, with 9 bases aligning to TRBD1. Germline loops: CDR1 MNHEY, CDR2 SVGAGI. The CDR3 has 15 amino acids. Trimming at V came to 1 base and at J to 8 bases, leaving 8 bases not matched to a gene. CDR3 bases: TGTGCCAGCAGTTACTTGGCGAGACAGGGGGAGGGCTACACCTTC. This encodes CASSYLARQGEGYTF.

The V and J genes are TRBV5-1 and TRBJ1-4; the D is unclear. Trimming took 1 base from V and 3 from J, leaving 7 bases between them. CDR1 is SGHRS and CDR2 is YFSETQ in the germline V gene. This CDR3 is 14 amino acids long. The CDR3 bases are TGCGCCAGCAGCTTGTCAACAGCTAATGAAAAACTGTTTTTT. It codes for CASSLSTANEKLFF.

V is TRBV13 and J is TRBJ2-2, with unresolved D. Between the trimmed V and J ends, which lost 4 bases and 4 bases, there was a span of 16 bases. Germline V lookup: CDR1 PRHDT, CDR2 FYEKMQ (reference sequence). The CDR3 has 16 amino acids. Here the CDR3 DNA reads TGTGCCAGCAGCTCTTGGCGGACCATGGGCACCGGGGAGCTGTTTTTT. Its translation is CASSSWRTMGTGELFF. Combining the CDR3 with reference TRBV13 and TRBJ2-2 gives the whole variable domain AAGVIQSPRHLIKEKRETATLKCYPIPRHDTVYWYQQGPGQDPQFLISFYEKMQSDKGSIPDRFSAQQFSDYHSELNMSSLELGDSALYFCASSSWRTMGTGELFFGEGSRLTVL.

The chain has TRBV28 and TRBJ2-7; 13 bases map to TRBD2. The germline gives CDR1 MDHEN, CDR2 SYDVKM. CDR3 length: 15 residues. V dropped 3 bases and J dropped 12; count of bases not matched to a gene: 11. CDR3 DNA: TGTGCCAGCAGTTTTGAGACTAGCGGGAGGCCCCTTCGGTACTTC. Amino acids: CASSFETSGRPLRYF.

The rearrangement joins TRBV2 to TRBJ2-7, with 9 bases identical to TRBD1. Looked up from germline, CDR1 is SNHLY and CDR2 is FYNNEI. This CDR3 has 13 residues. V shed 6 bases and J 3 bases; nucleotides not matched to a gene: 3. Here the CDR3 DNA reads TGTGCCAGCAGGATGACAGGGGGCTACGAGCAGTACTTC. Amino acids: CASRMTGGYEQYF.

CDR3 coding DNA: TGTGCCAGCAGCTCCAAACAGGGAGGGGGCAAAAACATTCAGTACTTC. Translated, it gives CASSSKQGGGKNIQYF. The chain couples TRBV7-9 to TRBJ2-4, with D maybe TRBD2 (7 bases). CDR1 and CDR2 from the germline V gene are SEHNR and FQNEAQ (reference sequence). The germline V and J ends were trimmed by 4 bases and 3 bases, with 16 bases remaining between them. This CDR3 spans 16 amino acids.

This clonotype was recorded a few times. The rearrangement links TRBV10-2 to TRBJ2-3; unclear D gene. Germline CDR1 and CDR2: WSHSY and SAAADI. The CDR3 is 9 residues long. V gave up 10 bases and J gave up 2 bases, with 1 base separating them. CDR3 region: CATTDTQYF. The CDR3 DNA is TGCGCCACCACAGATACGCAGTATTTT.

This clonotype was observed a handful of times. The chain recombines TRBV29-1 with TRBJ2-7; D is ambiguous. There are 12 residues in the CDR3. V gave up 4 bases and J gave up 2 bases, with 9 bases separating them. Germline CDR1 is SQVTM and CDR2 is ANQGSEA. The CDR3 region is CSVGNSAYEQYF. The CDR3 DNA sequence: TGCAGCGTTGGTAATTCGGCCTACGAGCAGTACTTC.